This entry lists 24 T cell receptor beta chains sequenced from one sample in a study of blood T cell repertoires in COVID-19. TCRdb keeps only in-frame clones here, not all; method: immunoSEQ multiplex PCR. Among under 80,000 clones, about 88% were seen once, and the ten largest hold about 4%. Material: peripheral blood. The origin of the receptors is a man between 65 and 85 years old with active COVID-19.

This clone was picked up one time. The chain combines TRBV15 with TRBJ2-1, with 12 bases identical to TRBD2. The CDR3 extends over 20 amino acids. Germline assignment: CDR1 LNHNV and CDR2 YYDKDF (reference sequence). The trim removed 0 bases at V and 4 bases at J, leaving 13 bases unmatched. In nucleotides, the CDR3 is TGTGCCACCAGCAGAGATCGGCTAGCGGGAGGGTTGGGCCCTTACAATGAGCAGTTCTTC. Translated: CATSRDRLAGGLGPYNEQFF.

The genes are TRBV9 and TRBJ2-4, with D unclear. V was cut by 3 bases and J by 4 bases, with 11 bases left in between. Germline CDR1 and CDR2: SGDLS and YYNGEE. The CDR3 spans 14 residues. CDR3 in DNA: TGTGCCAGCAGCGGCTCCAGGCAAAAAAACATTCAGTACTTC. Its translation: CASSGSRQKNIQYF.

The chain couples TRBV4-1 to TRBJ1-4; D is perhaps TRBD1 (5 bases). The CDR3 covers 15 residues. V lost 1 base and J 6 bases, leaving 12 bases between the germline ends. Germline values: CDR1 MGHRA, CDR2 YSYEKL. The CDR3 DNA reads as TGCGCCAGCAGCCAAGCCAGGGATGGGGATGAAAAACTGTTTTTT. Protein: CASSQARDGDEKLFF.

The genes are TRBV24-1 and TRBJ2-1; the D is unclear. The CDR3 sequence is 11 residues long. In germline, CDR1 is KGHDR, CDR2 SFDVKD. V lost 1 base, J lost 10 bases, and 4 bases lay in between. This CDR3 is CATSDLREQFF. The CDR3 nucleotides are TGTGCCACCAGTGATTTACGGGAGCAGTTCTTC.

The chain carries TRBV3-1 (or the pseudogene TRBV3-2) and TRBJ2-7, with TRBD1 matching 7 bases. CDR1 is LGHDT and CDR2 is YNNKEL in the germline V gene (reference sequence). The CDR3 has 12 residues. V trimming: 4 bases; J trimming: 4 bases; junction bases outside the gene matches: 1. CDR3 DNA: TGTGCCAGCAGCCCCAGGGGGTACGAGCAGTACTTC. This translates into CASSPRGYEQYF.

J is TRBJ1-1 and V is TRBV5-4, with a weak D call TRBD1 (5 bases). This CDR3 has 16 amino acids. V was trimmed by 4 bases and J by 4 bases, leaving 20 bases between them. Germline CDR1 reads SGHNT; CDR2 reads YYREEE (reference sequence). The CDR3: CASSPPGGRGSTEAFF. DNA for the CDR3: TGTGCCAGCAGCCCCCCGGGGGGGAGGGGCAGCACTGAAGCTTTCTTT.

The chain uses TRBV6-4 and TRBJ2-1; D ambiguous. The V gene's germline CDR1 is MRHNA and CDR2 SNTAGT. The CDR3 loop spans 15 amino acids. Trimming stripped 0 bases from V and 6 bases from J, with 12 bases between. The CDR3 protein is CASSDSGGQTNEQFF. The CDR3 DNA is TGTGCCAGCAGTGACTCGGGTGGGCAGACCAATGAGCAGTTCTTC.

This clone has just a few counts. This chain connects TRBV6-2 or TRBV6-3 to TRBJ2-1; the match to TRBD2 covers 8 bases. Germline V CDR1 and CDR2: MNHEY, SVGEGT. The CDR3 is 15 residues long. With V trimmed by 1 base and J by 4 bases, 3 bases remained unmatched. The CDR3 sequence is CASSYWASGYNEQFF. CDR3 sequence (DNA): TGTGCCAGCAGTTACTGGGCTAGCGGGTACAATGAGCAGTTCTTC.

The rearrangement joins TRBV21-1 to TRBJ1-4. TRBV21-1 counts as a pseudogene. The CDR3 is 14 residues long. CDR3 protein: CASSKPGLGEKLFF. The CDR3 coding sequence is TGTGCCAGCAGCAAACCGGGGTTAGGTGAAAAACTGTTTTTT.

The V call is TRBV11-3, the J call TRBJ2-5; 9 bases agree with TRBD1. This CDR3 spans 16 amino acids. J was trimmed by 1 base and V by 1 base; bases with no gene match: 4. Per germline, CDR1 SGHNT and CDR2 YENEEA. CDR3 in amino acids: CASSLGGTGPQETQYF. CDR3 sequence (DNA): TGTGCCAGCAGCTTAGGGGGGACAGGGCCCCAAGAGACCCAGTACTTC.

The chain combines TRBV2 with TRBJ1-4, with 8 bases aligning to TRBD1. Germline V gives CDR1 SNHLY, CDR2 FYNNEI. Trimming at V came to 4 bases and at J to 8 bases, leaving 6 bases not matched to a gene. This CDR3 contains 14 residues. CDR3 sequence reads: CASSGYDRGEKLFF. The CDR3 DNA sequence: TGTGCCAGCAGTGGTTATGACAGGGGCGAAAAACTGTTTTTT.

This clone was found a few times. CDR3 sequence reads: CASSQDLRAGGPGDTGELFF. Here the CDR3 DNA reads TGTGCCAGCAGCCAAGATTTACGAGCGGGAGGGCCGGGGGACACCGGGGAGCTGTTTTTT. The chain carries TRBV14 and TRBJ2-2; 10 bases align to TRBD2. Germline CDR1 is SGHDN and CDR2 is FVKESK. J lost 3 bases, V lost 0 bases, and 13 bases had no gene match. CDR3 size: 20 residues.

The chain recombines TRBV11-3 with TRBJ1-1; D unresolved. This CDR3 contains 13 residues. V was clipped by 5 bases and J by 4 bases, with 11 bases between them. In germline, CDR1 is SGHNT, CDR2 YENEEA. The CDR3 bases are TGTGCCAGCAGCAATAGTTATGGCACTGAAGCTTTCTTT. It translates to CASSNSYGTEAFF.

The J gene is TRBJ2-7, the V gene TRBV4-3, with 8 nucleotides matching TRBD1. This CDR3 is built from 15 residues. V lost 1 base to trimming and J lost 2 bases; unmatched junction nucleotides: 4. CDR1 and CDR2 (germline): LGHNA, YSLEER. The CDR3 bases are TGCGCCAGCAGCCAAGGGCACAGGGGGGCCTACGAGCAGTACTTC. Its translation: CASSQGHRGAYEQYF.

This rearrangement joins TRBV30 to TRBJ1-4; 11 nucleotides line up with TRBD1. Germline V CDR1 and CDR2: GTSNPN, SVGIG (reference sequence). This CDR3 spans 15 amino acids. V lost 3 bases and J lost 8; bases outside the gene matches: 8. CDR3 residues: CAWSDGGTGGEKLFF. CDR3 nucleotide sequence: TGTGCCTGGAGCGATGGGGGGACAGGGGGAGAAAAACTGTTTTTT.

This rearrangement joins TRBV3-1 (or the pseudogene TRBV3-2) to TRBJ2-1, with 11 nucleotides matching TRBD2. The germline V gene encodes CDR1 LGHDT and CDR2 YNNKEL (reference sequence). The ends lost 2 bases at V and 3 bases at J; junction bases unmatched: 9. The CDR3 sequence is 18 residues long. CDR3 sequence reads: CASSQPGAGTSGYNEQFF. CDR3 bases: TGTGCCAGCAGCCAACCAGGGGCCGGGACTAGCGGCTACAATGAGCAGTTCTTC.

The rearrangement joins TRBV5-1 to TRBJ1-1; 10 bases align to TRBD1. Trimming took 4 bases from V and 5 from J; bases not matched to a gene: 11. Per germline, CDR1 SGHRS and CDR2 YFSETQ. The CDR3 length is 16 residues. CDR3 loop: CASSPLDRGRGTEAFF. The DNA for the CDR3 is TGCGCCAGCAGCCCTTTGGACAGGGGGAGGGGGACTGAAGCTTTCTTT.

The chain has TRBV24-1 and TRBJ2-5; TRBD1 aligns across 8 bases. The CDR3 is 15 amino acids. The germline gives CDR1 KGHDR, CDR2 SFDVKD. V shed 4 bases and J 5 bases; nucleotides not matched to a gene: 8. CDR3 sequence (DNA): TGTGCCACCAGTGACGCCAGGGGGCCGGGGGAGACCCAGTACTTC. Translation gives CATSDARGPGETQYF.

The rearrangement uses TRBV21-1 and TRBJ2-7; TRBD2 is taken as the D call from the table, unchecked against the DNA. TRBV21-1 is deemed a pseudogene. The CDR3 length is 9 residues. The CDR3 loop reads CASCLARYF. The CDR3 region has the DNA TGTGCCAGCTGCCTAGCGCGGTACTTC.

CDR3 sequence (DNA): TGTGCCAGCAGCCAAGATCCGGGAGGGAACGAGCAGTACTTC. The encoded protein is CASSQDPGGNEQYF. V is TRBV4-2 and J is TRBJ2-7; 8 bases agree with TRBD2. This CDR3 has 14 amino acids. Germline V gives CDR1 LGHNA, CDR2 YNFKEQ. The ends lost 0 bases at V and 5 bases at J; junction bases unmatched: 3.

V and J are TRBV6-5 and TRBJ2-7; D is uncertain. There are 11 residues in the CDR3. The germline V gene encodes CDR1 MNHEY and CDR2 SVGAGI. Trimming left V 7 bases short and J 5 bases short, with 9 bases between. The CDR3 is CASTQLDEQYF. For the CDR3, the DNA is TGTGCCAGCACCCAACTCGACGAGCAGTACTTC.

J is TRBJ2-7 and V is TRBV6-5, with 8 bases fitting TRBD1. This CDR3 spans 13 amino acids. After removal of 2 bases from V and 7 bases from J, the junction contained 4 bases not matched to a gene. From germline, CDR1 is MNHEY and CDR2 SVGAGI. The CDR3 reads CASSYQGAGEQYF. The CDR3 nucleotides are TGTGCCAGCAGTTACCAGGGGGCGGGGGAGCAGTACTTC.

The V call is TRBV6-5, the J call TRBJ2-6; D is undetermined. The CDR3 is made up of 12 amino acids. Germline lookup yields CDR1 MNHEY and CDR2 SVGAGI. Trimming left V 5 bases short and J 8 bases short, with 7 bases between. This CDR3 reads CASSPLSNVLTF. The CDR3 nucleotides are TGTGCCAGCAGTCCCCTGTCCAACGTCCTGACTTTC.

CDR3 residues: CASSVSGERDTQYF. For the CDR3, the DNA is TGTGCCAGCAGCGTATCGGGGGAGCGGGATACGCAGTATTTT. This chain uses TRBV9 with TRBJ2-3, with D possibly being TRBD2 (6 bases). This CDR3 has 14 amino acids. CDR1 SGDLS and CDR2 YYNGEE come from the germline V gene. Trimming removed 1 base from V and 6 bases from J, with 12 bases in between. The whole variable domain, filled in from reference TRBV9 and TRBJ2-3, reads DSGVTQTPKHLITATGQRVTLRCSPRSGDLSVYWYQQSLDQGLQFLIQYYNGEERAKGNILERFSAQQFPDLHSELNLSSLELGDSALYFCASSVSGERDTQYFGPGTRLTVL.